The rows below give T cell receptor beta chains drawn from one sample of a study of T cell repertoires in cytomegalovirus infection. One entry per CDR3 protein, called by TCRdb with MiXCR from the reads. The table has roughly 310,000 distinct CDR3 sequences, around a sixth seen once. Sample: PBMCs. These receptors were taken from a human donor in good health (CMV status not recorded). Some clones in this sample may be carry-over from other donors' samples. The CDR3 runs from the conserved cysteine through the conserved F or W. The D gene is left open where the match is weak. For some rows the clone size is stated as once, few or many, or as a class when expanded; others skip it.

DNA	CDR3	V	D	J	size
TGTGCCAGCTCATCCGACAGGGTAGGGGGCTATGGCTACACCTTC	CASSSDRVGGYGYTF	TRBV18	TRBD1	TRBJ1-2	few
TGTGCCATCCAAGGGGGTAGCGGGGTCACAGATACGCAGTATTTT	CAIQGGSGVTDTQYF	TRBV10-3	TRBD2	TRBJ2-3	.
TGTGCCAGCAGCGCCCTAGTCCGGGAGACCCAGTACTTC	CASSALVRETQYF	TRBV7-2	.	TRBJ2-5	many
TGTGCCAGCAGTACTCCCCGGGACAGATGGTCTAATGAGCAGTTCTTC	CASSTPRDRWSNEQFF	TRBV12-3/TRBV12-4	TRBD1	TRBJ2-1	.
TGTGCCAGCAGCCCGAATGAAGCAGATACGCAGTATTTT	CASSPNEADTQYF	TRBV5-4	.	TRBJ2-3	few
TGTGCCAGCAGTTTTTATCAGAGCTCTAGCCAGGCGCAGTTCTTC	CASSFYQSSSQAQFF	TRBV12-3/TRBV12-4	.	TRBJ2-1	few
TGTGCCAGCAGCGTCCGGGAGCGGGGGGGCCATGAGCAGTTCTTC	CASSVRERGGHEQFF	TRBV7-2	TRBD2	TRBJ2-1	many
TGTGCCAGCACATCAGGGGATCGAGGGACCCAGTACTTC	CASTSGDRGTQYF	TRBV6-2/TRBV6-3	.	TRBJ2-5	few
TGTGCCAGCAGCCAACCCAGGGCGATCCAGCATTTT	CASSQPRAIQHF	TRBV6-6	.	TRBJ1-5	.
TGTGCCAGTAGTACCGGGAGGACTCGAGAGACCCAGTACTTC	CASSTGRTRETQYF	TRBV19	TRBD2	TRBJ2-5	few
TGTGCCAGCAGCCGAGGGACAGGGGGCTGGGAGACCCAGTACTTC	CASSRGTGGWETQYF	TRBV7-2	TRBD1	TRBJ2-5	many
TGTGCCAGCAGTTTAAGGCAGGGAACAGATACGCAGTATTTT	CASSLRQGTDTQYF	TRBV12-3/TRBV12-4	.	TRBJ2-3	many
TGTGCCAGCAGTTCGCTTTCCGGGGAGCTGTTTTTT	CASSSLSGELFF	TRBV12-3/TRBV12-4	.	TRBJ2-2	few
TGTGCCAGCAGCTTGTGGGACTCTGGAAACACCATATATTTT	CASSLWDSGNTIYF	TRBV5-8	.	TRBJ1-3	few
TGCAGCGCCGGTACAGGGTTCACTGAAGCTTTCTTT	CSAGTGFTEAFF	TRBV29-1	.	TRBJ1-1	.
TGTGCCAGCAGTTACTCGATTTCACCCCTCCACTTT	CASSYSISPLHF	TRBV6-6	.	TRBJ1-6	few